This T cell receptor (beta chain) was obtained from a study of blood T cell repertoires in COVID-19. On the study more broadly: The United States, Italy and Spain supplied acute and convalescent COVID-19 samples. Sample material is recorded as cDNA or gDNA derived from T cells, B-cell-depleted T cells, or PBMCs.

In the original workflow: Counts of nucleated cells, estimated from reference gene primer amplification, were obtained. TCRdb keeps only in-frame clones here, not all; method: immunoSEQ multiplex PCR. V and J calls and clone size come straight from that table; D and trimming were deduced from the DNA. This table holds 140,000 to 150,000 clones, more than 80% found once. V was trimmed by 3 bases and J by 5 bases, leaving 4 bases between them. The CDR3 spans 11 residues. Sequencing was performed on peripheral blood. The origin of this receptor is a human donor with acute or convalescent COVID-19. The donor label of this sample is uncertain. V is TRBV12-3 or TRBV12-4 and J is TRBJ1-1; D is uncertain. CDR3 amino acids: CASSFETEAFF. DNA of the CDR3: TGTGCCAGCAGTTTTGAGACTGAAGCTTTCTTT.